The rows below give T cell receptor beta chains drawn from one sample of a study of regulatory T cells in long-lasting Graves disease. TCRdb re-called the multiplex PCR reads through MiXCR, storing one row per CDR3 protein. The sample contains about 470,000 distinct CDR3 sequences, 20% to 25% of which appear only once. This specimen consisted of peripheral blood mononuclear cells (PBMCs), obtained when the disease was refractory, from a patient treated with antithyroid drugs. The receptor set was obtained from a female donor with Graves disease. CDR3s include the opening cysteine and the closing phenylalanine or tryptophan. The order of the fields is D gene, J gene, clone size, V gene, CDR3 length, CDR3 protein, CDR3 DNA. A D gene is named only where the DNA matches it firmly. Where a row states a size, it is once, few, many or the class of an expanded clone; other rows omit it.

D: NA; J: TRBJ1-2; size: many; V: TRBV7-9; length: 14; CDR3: CASSLVRASEGYTF; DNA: TGTGCCAGCAGCTTAGTGCGGGCGTCGGAAGGCTACACCTTC
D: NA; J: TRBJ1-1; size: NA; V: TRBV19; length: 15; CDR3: CASSPAPGLSSEAFF; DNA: TGTGCCAGTAGTCCTGCCCCGGGACTTTCCTCTGAAGCTTTCTTT
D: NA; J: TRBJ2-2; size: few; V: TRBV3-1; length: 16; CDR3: CASSQGRTERAGELFF; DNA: TGTGCCAGCAGCCAAGGTCGAACGGAACGGGCCGGGGAGCTGTTTTTT
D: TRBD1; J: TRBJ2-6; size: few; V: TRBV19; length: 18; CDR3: CASSRATGDPSGANVLTF; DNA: TGTGCCAGTAGTAGAGCGACAGGGGACCCATCTGGGGCCAACGTCCTGACTTTC
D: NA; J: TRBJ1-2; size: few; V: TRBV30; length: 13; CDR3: CAWSVLGYHGYTF; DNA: TGTGCCTGGAGCGTATTGGGGTACCATGGCTACACCTTC
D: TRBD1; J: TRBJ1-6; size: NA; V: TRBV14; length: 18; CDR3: CASSQAPPPGQGNSPLHF; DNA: TGTGCCAGCAGCCAAGCCCCCCCCCCAGGACAGGGTAATTCACCCCTCCACTTT
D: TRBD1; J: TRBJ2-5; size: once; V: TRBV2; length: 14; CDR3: CASSAGQGAGTQYF; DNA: TGTGCCAGCAGTGCGGGACAGGGGGCCGGGACCCAGTACTTC
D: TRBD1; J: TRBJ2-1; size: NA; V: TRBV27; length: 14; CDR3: CASSPGTGGNEQFF; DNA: TGTGCCAGCAGTCCCGGGACAGGGGGGAATGAGCAGTTCTTC
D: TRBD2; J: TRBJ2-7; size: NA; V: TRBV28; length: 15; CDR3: CASSSKREWVYEQYF; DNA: TGTGCCAGCAGTTCAAAGCGGGAGTGGGTCTACGAGCAGTACTTC
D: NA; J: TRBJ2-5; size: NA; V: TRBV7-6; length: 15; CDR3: CASSFQPQLQETQYF; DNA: TGTGCCAGCAGCTTCCAGCCCCAGCTGCAAGAGACCCAGTACTTC
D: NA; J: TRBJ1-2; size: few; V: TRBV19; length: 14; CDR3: CASSIRGGSLSYTF; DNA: TGTGCCAGTAGTATTCGAGGGGGAAGCCTTAGCTACACCTTC
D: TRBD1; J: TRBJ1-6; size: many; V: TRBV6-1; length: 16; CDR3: CASSPSTGGYNSPLHF; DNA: TGTGCCAGCAGTCCATCGACAGGGGGTTATAATTCACCCCTCCACTTT
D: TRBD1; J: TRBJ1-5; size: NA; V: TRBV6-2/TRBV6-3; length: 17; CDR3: CASSYGTGSWGNQPQHF; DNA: TGTGCCAGCAGTTACGGGACAGGGAGTTGGGGCAATCAGCCCCAGCATTTT
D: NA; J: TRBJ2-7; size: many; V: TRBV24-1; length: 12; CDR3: CATNRSSYEQYF; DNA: TGTGCCACCAACAGGAGTAGCTACGAGCAGTACTTC
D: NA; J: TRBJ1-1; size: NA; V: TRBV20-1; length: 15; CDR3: CSARGLAGMNTEAFF; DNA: TGCAGTGCTAGAGGACTAGCAGGGATGAACACTGAAGCTTTCTTT
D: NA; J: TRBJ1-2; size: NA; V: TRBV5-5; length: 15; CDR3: CASSLQQGTNYGYTF; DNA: TGTGCCAGCAGCTTGCAACAGGGAACAAACTATGGCTACACCTTC
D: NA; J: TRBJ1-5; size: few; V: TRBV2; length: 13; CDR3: CASSVGGAQPQHF; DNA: TGTGCCAGCAGTGTGGGGGGTGCCCAGCCCCAGCATTTT
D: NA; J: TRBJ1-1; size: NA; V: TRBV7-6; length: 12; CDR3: CASSEGGREAFF; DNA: TGTGCCAGCAGCGAAGGGGGGCGCGAAGCTTTCTTT
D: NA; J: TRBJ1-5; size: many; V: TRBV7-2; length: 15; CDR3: CASSLFGGTEQPQHF; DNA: TGTGCCAGCAGCTTATTTGGGGGAACGGAGCAGCCCCAGCATTTT
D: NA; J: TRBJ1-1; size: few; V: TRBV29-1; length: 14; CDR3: CSVEENAGSTEAFF; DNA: TGCAGCGTTGAAGAGAACGCAGGGAGCACTGAAGCTTTCTTT
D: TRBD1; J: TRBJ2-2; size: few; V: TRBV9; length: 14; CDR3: CASSMTGGEEELFF; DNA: TGTGCCAGCAGCATGACAGGGGGCGAGGAGGAGCTGTTTTTT
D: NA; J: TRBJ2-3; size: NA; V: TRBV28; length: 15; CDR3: CASSSLRLNTDTQYF; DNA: TGTGCCAGCAGTTCCCTTAGACTTAACACAGATACGCAGTATTTT
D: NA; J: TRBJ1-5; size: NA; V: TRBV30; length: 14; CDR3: CAWSEGNSNQPQHF; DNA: TGTGCCTGGAGTGAAGGGAATAGCAATCAGCCCCAGCATTTT
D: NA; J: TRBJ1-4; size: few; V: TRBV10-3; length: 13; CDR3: CAIRDTTNEKLFF; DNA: TGTGCCATCAGGGACACAACTAATGAAAAACTGTTTTTT
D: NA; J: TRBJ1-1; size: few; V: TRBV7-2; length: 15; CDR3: CASSLDVGPNTEAFF; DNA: TGTGCCAGCAGTTTGGACGTAGGACCGAACACTGAAGCTTTCTTT
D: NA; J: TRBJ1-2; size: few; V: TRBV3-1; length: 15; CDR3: CASSQEGSPGSGYTF; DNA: TGTGCCAGCAGCCAAGAAGGTTCCCCGGGCTCTGGCTACACCTTC
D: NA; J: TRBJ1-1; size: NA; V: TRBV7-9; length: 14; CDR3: CASSSAGPFTEAFF; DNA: TGTGCCAGCAGCTCCGCGGGACCCTTCACTGAAGCTTTCTTT
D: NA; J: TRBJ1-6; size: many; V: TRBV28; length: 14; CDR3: CASSRVAWTSPLHF; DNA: TGTGCCAGCAGCCGTGTCGCCTGGACTTCACCCCTCCACTTT
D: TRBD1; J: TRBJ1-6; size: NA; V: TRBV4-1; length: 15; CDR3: CASSQGTGGNSPLHF; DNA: TGCGCCAGCAGCCAAGGGACAGGGGGTAATTCACCCCTCCACTTT
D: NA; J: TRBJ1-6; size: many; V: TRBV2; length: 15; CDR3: CASDKEGVGNSPLHF; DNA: TGTGCCAGCGACAAGGAGGGAGTAGGGAATTCACCCCTCCACTTT